This paragraph covers one TCR beta chain sequence. The data were taken from a study of blood T cell repertoires in COVID-19. At the level of the study: PBMCs, B-cell-depleted T cells, or T cells were the source of the cDNA or gDNA that made up the material.

The method was immunoSEQ multiplex PCR; TCRdb's version includes in-frame clones alone and lacks a portion of them. In the table there are 360,000 or so clones, roughly nine tenths of which are singletons. Unmatched junction bases numbered 10, after V lost 6 bases and J lost 7 bases. CDR1 is MNHEY, CDR2 SMNVEV, per germline (reference sequence). This CDR3 is 15 amino acids long. The material sequenced was PBMCs or T cells enriched from blood (not recorded which). The chain combines TRBV27 with TRBJ2-7; 12 bases agree with TRBD1. The receptor was isolated from a woman between 25 and 40 years old who had recovered from COVID-19. CDR3 loop: CASSLSRDRGHEQYF. CDR3 DNA sequence: TGTGCCAGCAGCCTATCCCGGGACAGGGGGCATGAGCAGTACTTC.